This record looks at one T cell receptor beta chain sequence and its context. TCRdb reanalyzed the 5' RACE reads and collapses them to one entry per CDR3 protein, without DNA. The sample holds a few hundred thousand distinct CDR3 sequences. The data were obtained in a study of T cells expressing NK-cell markers. Study overall: Sorted CD3+CD56+NKG2C+, CD3+CD56+NKG2C- and CD3+CD56-NKG2C+ T cells supplied TCR beta repertoires. Among the eight sequenced donors, seven tested HCMV-seropositive and one tested seronegative.

This CDR3 is 12 amino acids long. Per the germline V gene, CDR1 is LGHDT and CDR2 is YNNKEL (reference sequence). The specimen sequenced was blood T cells: a sorted CD56 or NKG2C T cell subset, CD4+ or CD8+ T cells, or bulk PBMC T cells (not recorded which). The chain employs TRBV3-1 and TRBJ2-3; checking the TCRdb D call of TRBD1 is not possible without DNA. The TCR sequence derives from a man aged 18 to 29 in good health. CDR3 amino acids: CATPGPGDTQYF.